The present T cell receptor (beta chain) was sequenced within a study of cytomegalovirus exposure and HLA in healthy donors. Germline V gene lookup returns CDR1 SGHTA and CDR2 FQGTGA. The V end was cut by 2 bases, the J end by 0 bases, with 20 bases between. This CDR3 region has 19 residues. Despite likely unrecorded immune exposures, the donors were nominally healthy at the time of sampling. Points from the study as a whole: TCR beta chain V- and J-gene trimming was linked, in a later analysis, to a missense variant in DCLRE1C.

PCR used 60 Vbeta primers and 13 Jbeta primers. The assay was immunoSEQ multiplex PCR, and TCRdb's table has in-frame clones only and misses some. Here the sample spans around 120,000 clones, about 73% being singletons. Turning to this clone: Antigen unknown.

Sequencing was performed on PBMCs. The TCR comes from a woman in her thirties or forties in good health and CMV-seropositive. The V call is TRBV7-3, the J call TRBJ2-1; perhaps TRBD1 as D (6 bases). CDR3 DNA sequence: TGTGCCAGCAGCTTATTCGGTCCGGTGAGGGGGAGCTCCTACAATGAGCAGTTCTTC. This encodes CASSLFGPVRGSSYNEQFF.